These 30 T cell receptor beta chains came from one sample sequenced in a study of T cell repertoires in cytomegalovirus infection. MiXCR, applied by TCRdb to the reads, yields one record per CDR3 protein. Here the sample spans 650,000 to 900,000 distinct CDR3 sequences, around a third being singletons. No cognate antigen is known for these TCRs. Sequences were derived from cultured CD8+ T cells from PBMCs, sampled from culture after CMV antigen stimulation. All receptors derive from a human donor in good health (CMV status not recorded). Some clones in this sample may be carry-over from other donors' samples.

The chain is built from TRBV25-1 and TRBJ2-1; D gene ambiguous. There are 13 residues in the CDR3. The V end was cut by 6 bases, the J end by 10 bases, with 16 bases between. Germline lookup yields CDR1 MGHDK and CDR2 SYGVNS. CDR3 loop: CASRASVPPEQFF. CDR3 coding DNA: TGTGCCAGCAGGGCCTCGGTGCCCCCCGAGCAGTTCTTC.

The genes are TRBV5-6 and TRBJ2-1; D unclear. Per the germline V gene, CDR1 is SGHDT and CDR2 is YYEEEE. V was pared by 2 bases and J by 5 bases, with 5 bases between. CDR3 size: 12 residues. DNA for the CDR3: TGTGCCAGCAGCTTTCTCCACAATGAGCAGTTCTTC. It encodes CASSFLHNEQFF.

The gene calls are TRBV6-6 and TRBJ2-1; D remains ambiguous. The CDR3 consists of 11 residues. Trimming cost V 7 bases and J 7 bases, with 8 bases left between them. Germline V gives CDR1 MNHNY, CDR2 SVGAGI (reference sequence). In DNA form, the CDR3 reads TGTGCCAGCAAGGCGGAGAATGAGCAGTTCTTC. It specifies CASKAENEQFF.

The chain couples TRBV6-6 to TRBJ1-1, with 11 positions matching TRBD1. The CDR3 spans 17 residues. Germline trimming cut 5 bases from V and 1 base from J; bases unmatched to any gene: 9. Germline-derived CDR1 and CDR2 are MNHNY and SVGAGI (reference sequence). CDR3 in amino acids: CASSPGTGGAANTEAFF. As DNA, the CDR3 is TGTGCCAGCAGTCCCGGGACAGGGGGGGCCGCGAACACTGAAGCTTTCTTT.

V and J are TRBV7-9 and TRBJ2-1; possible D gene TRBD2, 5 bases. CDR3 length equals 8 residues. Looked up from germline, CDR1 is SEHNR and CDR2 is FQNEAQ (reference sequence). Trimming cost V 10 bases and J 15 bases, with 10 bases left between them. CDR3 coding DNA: TGTGCCATTCACGAGGGGTTCTTC. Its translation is CAIHEGFF. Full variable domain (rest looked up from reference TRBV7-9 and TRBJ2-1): DTGVSQNPRHKITKRGQNVTFRCDPISEHNRLYWYRQTLGQGPEFLTYFQNEAQLEKSRLLSDRFSAERPKGSFSTLEIQRTEQGDSAMYLCAIHEGFFGPGTRLTVL.

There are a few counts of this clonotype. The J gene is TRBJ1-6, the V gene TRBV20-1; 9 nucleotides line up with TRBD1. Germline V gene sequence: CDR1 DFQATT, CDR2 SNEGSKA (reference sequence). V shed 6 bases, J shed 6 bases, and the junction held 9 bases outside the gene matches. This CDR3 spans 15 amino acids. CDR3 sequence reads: CSADDSDRGNSPLHF. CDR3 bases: TGCAGTGCCGACGACTCGGACAGGGGTAATTCACCCCTCCACTTT.

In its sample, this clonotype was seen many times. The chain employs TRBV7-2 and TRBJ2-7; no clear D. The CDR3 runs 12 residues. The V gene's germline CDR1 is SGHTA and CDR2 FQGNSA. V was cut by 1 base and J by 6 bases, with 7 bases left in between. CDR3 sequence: CASSLEGSEQYF. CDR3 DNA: TGTGCCAGCAGCTTAGAAGGAAGCGAGCAGTACTTC.

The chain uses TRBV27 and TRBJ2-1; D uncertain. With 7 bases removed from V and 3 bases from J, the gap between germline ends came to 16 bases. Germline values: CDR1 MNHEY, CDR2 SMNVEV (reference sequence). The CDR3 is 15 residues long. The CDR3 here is CASTRIGPGYNEQFF. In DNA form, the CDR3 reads TGTGCCAGCACCCGGATCGGCCCTGGCTACAATGAGCAGTTCTTC.

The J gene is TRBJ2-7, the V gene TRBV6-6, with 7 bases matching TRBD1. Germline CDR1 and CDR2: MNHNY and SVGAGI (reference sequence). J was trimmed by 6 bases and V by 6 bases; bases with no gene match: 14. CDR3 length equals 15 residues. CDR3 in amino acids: CASRARDSDIGEQYF. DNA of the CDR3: TGTGCCAGCAGAGCCCGGGACAGCGATATCGGCGAGCAGTACTTC.

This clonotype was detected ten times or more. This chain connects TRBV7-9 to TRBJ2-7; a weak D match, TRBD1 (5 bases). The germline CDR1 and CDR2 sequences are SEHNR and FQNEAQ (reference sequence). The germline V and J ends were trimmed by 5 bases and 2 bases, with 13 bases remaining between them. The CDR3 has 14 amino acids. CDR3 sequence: CASSPLTVPYEQYF. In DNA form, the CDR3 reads TGTGCCAGCAGCCCCCTGACAGTTCCCTACGAGCAGTACTTC.

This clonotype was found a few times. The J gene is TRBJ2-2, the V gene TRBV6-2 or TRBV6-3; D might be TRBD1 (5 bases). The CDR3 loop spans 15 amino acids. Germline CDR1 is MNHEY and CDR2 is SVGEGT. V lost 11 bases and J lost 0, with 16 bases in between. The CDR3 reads CAASGFSPNTGELFF. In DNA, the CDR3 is TGTGCCGCATCAGGGTTTTCCCCGAACACCGGGGAGCTGTTTTTT.

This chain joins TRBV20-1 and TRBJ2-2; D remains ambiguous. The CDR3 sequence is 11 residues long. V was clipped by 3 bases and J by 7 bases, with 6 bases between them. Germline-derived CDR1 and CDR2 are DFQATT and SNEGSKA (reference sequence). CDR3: CSASGHGELFF. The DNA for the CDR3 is TGCAGTGCTAGTGGTCACGGGGAGCTGTTTTTT.

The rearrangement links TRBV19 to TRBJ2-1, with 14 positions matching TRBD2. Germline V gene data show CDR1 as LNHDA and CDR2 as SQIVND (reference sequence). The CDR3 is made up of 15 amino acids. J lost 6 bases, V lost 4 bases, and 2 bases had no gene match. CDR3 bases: TGTGCCAGTAGTAGACTAGCGGGGGGGCCCAATGAGCAGTTCTTC. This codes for CASSRLAGGPNEQFF.

DNA of the CDR3: TGTGCCAGCAGTAGTAGTAGAACAGGGGGGTTGCAGCCCCAGCATTTT. Its protein product is CASSSSRTGGLQPQHF. The chain has TRBV2 and TRBJ1-5, with 8 bases aligning to TRBD1. The germline V gene encodes CDR1 SNHLY and CDR2 FYNNEI. The V gene end was trimmed by 5 bases and the J gene end by 7 bases; junction bases not matched to a gene: 13. The CDR3 is 16 residues long.

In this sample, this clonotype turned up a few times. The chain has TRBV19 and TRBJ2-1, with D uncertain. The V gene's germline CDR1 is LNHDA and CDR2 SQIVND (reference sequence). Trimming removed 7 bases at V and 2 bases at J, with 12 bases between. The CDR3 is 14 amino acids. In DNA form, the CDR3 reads TGTGCCAGTATTGGTAGCATCCCCTACAATGAGCAGTTCTTC. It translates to CASIGSIPYNEQFF.

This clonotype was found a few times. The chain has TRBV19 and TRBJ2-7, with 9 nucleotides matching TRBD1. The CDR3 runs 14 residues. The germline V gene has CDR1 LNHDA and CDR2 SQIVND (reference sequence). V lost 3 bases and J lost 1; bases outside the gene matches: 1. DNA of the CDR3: TGTGCCAGTAGTATTGGGACAGGGTCCTACGAGCAGTACTTC. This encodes CASSIGTGSYEQYF. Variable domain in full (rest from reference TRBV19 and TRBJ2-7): DGGITQSPKYLFRKEGQNVTLSCEQNLNHDAMYWYRQDPGQGLRLIYYSQIVNDFQKGDIAEGYSVSREKKESFPLTVTSAQKNPTAFYLCASSIGTGSYEQYFGPGTRLTVT.

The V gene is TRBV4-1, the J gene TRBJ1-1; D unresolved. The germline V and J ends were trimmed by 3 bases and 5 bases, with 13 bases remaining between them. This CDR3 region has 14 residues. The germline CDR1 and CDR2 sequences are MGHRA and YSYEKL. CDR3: CASSQRREGTEAFF. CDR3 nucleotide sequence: TGCGCCAGCAGCCAGAGGCGGGAGGGAACTGAAGCTTTCTTT.

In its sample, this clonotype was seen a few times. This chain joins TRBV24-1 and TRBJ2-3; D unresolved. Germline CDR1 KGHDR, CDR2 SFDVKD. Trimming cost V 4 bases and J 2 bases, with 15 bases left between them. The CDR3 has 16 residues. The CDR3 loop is CATSDPRRTNTDTQYF. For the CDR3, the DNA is TGTGCCACCAGTGACCCGCGTCGGACCAACACAGATACGCAGTATTTT.

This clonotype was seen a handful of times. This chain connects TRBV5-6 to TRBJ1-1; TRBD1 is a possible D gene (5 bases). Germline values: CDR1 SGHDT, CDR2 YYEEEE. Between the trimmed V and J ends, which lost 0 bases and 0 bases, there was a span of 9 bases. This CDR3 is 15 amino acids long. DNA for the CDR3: TGTGCCAGCAGCTTGGTGGGGACGGTGAACACTGAAGCTTTCTTT. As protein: CASSLVGTVNTEAFF.

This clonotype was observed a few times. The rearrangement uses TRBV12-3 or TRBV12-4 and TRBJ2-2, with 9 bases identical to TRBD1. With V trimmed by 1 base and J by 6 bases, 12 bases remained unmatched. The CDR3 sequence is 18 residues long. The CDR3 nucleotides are TGTGCCAGCAGTTTAGGGGGCGTGGGACAGGGATGGGCCGGGGAGCTGTTTTTT. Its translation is CASSLGGVGQGWAGELFF.

CDR3 residues: CASSLPPFRPLFF. DNA for the CDR3: TGTGCCAGCAGCTTACCACCTTTCCGCCCACTGTTTTTT. This chain joins TRBV7-2 and TRBJ1-4, with D unresolved. V was clipped by 2 bases and J by 13 bases, with 14 bases between them. Germline CDR1 SGHTA, CDR2 FQGNSA. The CDR3 length is 13 residues.

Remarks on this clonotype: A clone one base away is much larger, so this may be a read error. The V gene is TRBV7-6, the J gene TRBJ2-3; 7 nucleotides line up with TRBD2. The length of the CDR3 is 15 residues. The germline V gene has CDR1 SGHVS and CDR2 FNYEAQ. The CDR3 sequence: CAGSSLADSTDTQYF. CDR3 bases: TGTGCCGGCAGCTCCCTAGCGGATAGCACAGATACGCAGTATTTT.

The CDR3 DNA reads as TGTGCCAGCATCCTTGCCGGAGACAATGAGCAGTTCTTC. Translated, it gives CASILAGDNEQFF. The chain has TRBV5-6 and TRBJ2-1, with D uncertain. There are 13 residues in the CDR3. Germline V lookup: CDR1 SGHDT, CDR2 YYEEEE. Trimming left V 6 bases short and J 5 bases short, with 12 bases between.

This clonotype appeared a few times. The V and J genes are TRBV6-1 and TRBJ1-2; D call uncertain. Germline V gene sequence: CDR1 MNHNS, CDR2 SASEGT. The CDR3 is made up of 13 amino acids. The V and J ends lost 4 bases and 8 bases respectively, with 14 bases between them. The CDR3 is CASSVSTTRGYTF. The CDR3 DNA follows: TGTGCCAGCAGTGTCAGCACGACCAGGGGCTACACCTTC.

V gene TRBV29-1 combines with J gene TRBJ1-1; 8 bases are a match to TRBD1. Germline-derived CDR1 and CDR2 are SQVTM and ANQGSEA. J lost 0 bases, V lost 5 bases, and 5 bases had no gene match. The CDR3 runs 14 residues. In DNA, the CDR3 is TGCAGCGTTTCGGACAGGGCCATGAACACTGAAGCTTTCTTT. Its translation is CSVSDRAMNTEAFF. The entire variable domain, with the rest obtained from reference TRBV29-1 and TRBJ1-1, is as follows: SAVISQKPSRDICQRGTSLTIQCQVDSQVTMMFWYRQQPGQSLTLIATANQGSEATYESGFVIDKFPISRPNLTFSTLTVSNMSPEDSSIYLCSVSDRAMNTEAFFGQGTRLTVV.

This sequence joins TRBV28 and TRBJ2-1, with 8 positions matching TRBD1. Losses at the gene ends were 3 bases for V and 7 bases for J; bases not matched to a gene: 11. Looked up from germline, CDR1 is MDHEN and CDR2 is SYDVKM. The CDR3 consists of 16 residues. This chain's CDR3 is CASSFIQGGMGNEQFF. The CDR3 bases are TGTGCCAGCAGTTTTATACAGGGGGGAATGGGTAATGAGCAGTTCTTC. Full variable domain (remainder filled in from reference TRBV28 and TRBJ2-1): DVKVTQSSRYLVKRTGEKVFLECVQDMDHENMFWYRQDPGLGLRLIYFSYDVKMKEKGDIPEGYSVSREKKERFSLILESASTNQTSMYLCASSFIQGGMGNEQFFGPGTRLTVL.

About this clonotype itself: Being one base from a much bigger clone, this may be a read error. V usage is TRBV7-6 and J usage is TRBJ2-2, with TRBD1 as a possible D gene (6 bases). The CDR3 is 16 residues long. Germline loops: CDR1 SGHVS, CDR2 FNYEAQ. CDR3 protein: CASSLWTASNTGVLFF. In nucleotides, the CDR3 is TGTGCCAGCAGCTTGTGGACAGCTTCGAACACCGGGGTGCTGTTTTTT.

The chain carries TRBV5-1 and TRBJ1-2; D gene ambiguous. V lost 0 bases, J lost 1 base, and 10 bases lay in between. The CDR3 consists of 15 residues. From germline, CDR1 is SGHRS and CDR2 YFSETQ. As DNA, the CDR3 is TGCGCCAGCAGCTTGGACCCGGGAGATAACTATGGCTACACCTTC. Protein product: CASSLDPGDNYGYTF.

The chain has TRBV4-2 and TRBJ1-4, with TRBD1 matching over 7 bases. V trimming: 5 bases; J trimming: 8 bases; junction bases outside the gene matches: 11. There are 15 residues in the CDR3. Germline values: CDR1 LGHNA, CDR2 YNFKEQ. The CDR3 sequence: CASSVRQGLSEKLFF. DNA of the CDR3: TGTGCCAGCAGCGTACGACAGGGCCTGTCGGAAAAACTGTTTTTT.

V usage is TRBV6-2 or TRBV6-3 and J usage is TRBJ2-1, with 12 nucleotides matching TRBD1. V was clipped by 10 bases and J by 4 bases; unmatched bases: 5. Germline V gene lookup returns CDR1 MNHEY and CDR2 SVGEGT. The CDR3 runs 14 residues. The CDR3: CATGTGGLYNEQFF. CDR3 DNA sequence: TGTGCCACCGGGACAGGGGGCTTATACAATGAGCAGTTCTTC.